This is a list of T cell receptor beta chains from one sample in a study of blood T cell repertoires in COVID-19. Some clones are missing from TCRdb's copy, which holds only in-frame ones; the method was immunoSEQ multiplex PCR. The sample lists 200,000 or so clones, roughly 87% occurring once. Sequences were obtained from PBMCs or T cells enriched from blood (not recorded which). These receptors originate from a woman aged 40 to 50 with acute COVID-19. CDR3s leave out the opening cysteine and the closing phenylalanine or tryptophan. A D gene is named only where the DNA matches it firmly.

J gene	D gene	V gene	CDR3 protein
TRBJ2-1	TRBD1	TRBV5-1	ASSLGQAWDEQF
TRBJ2-2	TRBD2	TRBV3-1/TRBV3-2	ASSQELAGVGPTGELF
TRBJ1-1	.	TRBV7-2	ASSLRASIRGTEAF
TRBJ2-1	.	TRBV4-1	ASSQISGLYNEQF
TRBJ2-1	.	TRBV3-1/TRBV3-2	ASRGWEVWRNEQF
TRBJ2-1	.	TRBV5-1	ASSPGQGNNEQF
TRBJ2-5	.	TRBV6-2/TRBV6-3	ASSYTDYQETQY
TRBJ2-1	.	TRBV5-1	ASSFTPGEWDNEQF
TRBJ2-5	.	TRBV6-5	ASSSLQANQETQY
TRBJ1-5	TRBD1	TRBV9	ASSVLGGPEPQH
TRBJ1-3	.	TRBV30	AWSARRGTGNTIY
TRBJ2-5	.	TRBV4-1	ASSPYQGRQETQY
TRBJ2-7	.	TRBV5-1	ASSLRGGYEQY
TRBJ2-7	.	TRBV12-3/TRBV12-4	ASSKTSYEQY
TRBJ2-5	TRBD1	TRBV18	ASSPGTGAKETQY
TRBJ2-7	TRBD2	TRBV11-2	ASSLNLAGQSNYEQY
TRBJ2-1	.	TRBV3-1/TRBV3-2	ASSQGELAAYNEQF
TRBJ2-7	.	TRBV25-1	ATEQGFGLYEQY
TRBJ1-2	.	TRBV19	ASSATREGYGYT
TRBJ2-7	.	TRBV5-1	ASSLDSVGGEQY
TRBJ1-2	TRBD1	TRBV28	ASSLGQGAGGYT
TRBJ2-1	.	TRBV27	ASSRIGERLYNEQF